Below, 8 T cell receptor beta chains from the same sample are listed, as sequenced in a study of a mutant IDH1 vaccine in newly diagnosed glioma. The repertoire was sequenced with immunoSEQ multiplex PCR; TCRdb's copy has only in-frame clones and lacks some. The sample holds tens of thousands of clones, 80% to 90% seen once. Time point described: week 35, safety follow-up. In the vaccine, a single dose held 300 ug of the mutant IDH1 20-mer peptide, along with topical imiquimod. These receptors have no identified antigens. The material was PBMCs, obtained from a glioma patient whose treatment included an IDH1 peptide vaccine. All receptors come from a woman aged 18 to 35 with glioma.

The chain links TRBV2 to TRBJ2-2, with D possibly being TRBD2 (6 bases). Germline-derived CDR1 and CDR2 are SNHLY and FYNNEI. V dropped 8 bases and J dropped 0 bases, with 10 bases sitting between them. This CDR3 is 14 amino acids long. CDR3 DNA: TGTGCCAGCTCTGCGGGACCGAACACCGGGGAGCTGTTTTTT. Its protein is CASSAGPNTGELFF.

The chain's CDR3 is CASSLGGAEYGYTF. CDR3 nucleotides: TGCGCCAGCAGCTTGGGGGGCGCGGAATATGGCTACACCTTC. The genes are TRBV5-1 and TRBJ1-2; possible D gene TRBD1, 5 bases. Between the trimmed V and J ends, which lost 0 bases and 5 bases, there was a span of 11 bases. This CDR3 region has 14 residues. CDR1 and CDR2 from the germline V gene are SGHRS and YFSETQ.

This sequence joins TRBV25-1 and TRBJ1-5, with D unresolved. This CDR3 has 14 amino acids. Trimming removed 4 bases from V and 2 bases from J, with 9 bases in between. The germline CDR1 and CDR2 sequences are MGHDK and SYGVNS. As DNA, the CDR3 is TGTGCCAGCAGTGCCGGGTCGGGCAATCAGCCCCAGCATTTT. As protein: CASSAGSGNQPQHF. Drawing the rest from reference TRBV25-1 and TRBJ1-5, the complete variable domain is EADIYQTPRYLVIGTGKKITLECSQTMGHDKMYWYQQDPGMELHLIHYSYGVNSTEKGDLSSESTVSRIRTEHFPLTLESARPSHTSQYLCASSAGSGNQPQHFGDGTRLSIL.

The J gene is TRBJ2-2, the V gene TRBV28; D is possibly TRBD1 or TRBD2 (7 bases each). The CDR3 spans 15 residues. Germline V gene lookup returns CDR1 MDHEN and CDR2 SYDVKM. The ends were cut back, 7 bases at V and 4 bases at J, with 16 bases in the middle. CDR3 residues: CASKGGGSGTGELFF. CDR3 coding DNA: TGTGCCAGCAAAGGGGGCGGGAGCGGCACCGGGGAGCTGTTTTTT.

CDR3 sequence: CAWELAGGPYEQFF. The CDR3 DNA reads as TGTGCCTGGGAACTAGCGGGAGGGCCTTATGAGCAGTTCTTC. The chain links TRBV30 to TRBJ2-1; 13 bases fit TRBD2. Trimming cost V 5 bases and J 8 bases; bases outside gene matches: 6. Germline V gives CDR1 GTSNPN, CDR2 SVGIG (reference sequence). CDR3 size: 14 residues.

V usage is TRBV29-1 and J usage is TRBJ2-7; D is ambiguous. CDR1 and CDR2 (germline): SQVTM, ANQGSEA. The CDR3 runs to 11 residues. Trimming left V 7 bases short and J 3 bases short, with 10 bases between. The CDR3 DNA follows: TGCAGCGCCGGCGAAAGCTACGAGCAGTACTTC. Its protein is CSAGESYEQYF.

V usage is TRBV6-1 and J usage is TRBJ2-3; 7 bases are shared with TRBD1. CDR3 length: 16 residues. In germline, CDR1 is MNHNS, CDR2 SASEGT. Trimming took 4 bases from V and 1 from J; bases not matched to a gene: 8. CDR3 sequence: CASSGLLDRGTDTQYF. In DNA, the CDR3 is TGTGCCAGCAGTGGCCTCCTAGACAGGGGCACAGATACGCAGTATTTT.

Only a few counts were recorded for this clone. The chain links TRBV30 to TRBJ1-2; TRBD1 matches at 8 bases. V was clipped by 0 bases and J by 4 bases; unmatched bases: 1. CDR3 length: 13 residues. The V gene's germline CDR1 is GTSNPN and CDR2 SVGIG (reference sequence). DNA for the CDR3: TGTGCCTGGAGTGTGGGGACAGGCTATGGCTACACCTTC. Translating it yields CAWSVGTGYGYTF.